The source of this T cell receptor beta chain is a study of cytomegalovirus exposure and HLA in healthy donors. Notes on the study in general: Reports indicated that the classifier achieved high specificity and sensitivity in diagnosing cytomegalovirus status. A later analysis linked some 17,000 TCR beta sequences to HLA alleles at 0.05 false discovery rate.

As concerns this clone: Its antigen remains unknown.

V was trimmed by 5 bases and J by 3 bases, leaving 13 bases between them. CDR1 MDHEN and CDR2 SYDVKM come from the germline V gene. The CDR3 sequence is 15 residues long. PCR employed 60 Vbeta and 13 Jbeta primers. The table came from immunoSEQ multiplex PCR; TCRdb's copy has only in-frame clones and leaves some out. The sample contains more than 65,000 clones, 79% of which appear only once. V is TRBV28 and J is TRBJ1-4; D is perhaps TRBD1 (5 bases). The TCR comes from a woman between 40 and 50 years old in good health and CMV-seropositive. Sequencing input: PBMCs. The CDR3 region is CASSGGRRANEKLFF. The CDR3 DNA is TGTGCCAGCAGTGGGGGGAGGAGAGCTAATGAAAAACTGTTTTTT. The full variable domain, its missing parts supplied by reference TRBV28 and TRBJ1-4, is DVKVTQSSRYLVKRTGEKVFLECVQDMDHENMFWYRQDPGLGLRLIYFSYDVKMKEKGDIPEGYSVSREKKERFSLILESASTNQTSMYLCASSGGRRANEKLFFGSGTQLSVL.